Below, 23 T cell receptor beta chains from the same sample are listed, as sequenced in a study of tumor and adjacent non-tumor tissue in lung cancer. The template was RNA from unsorted bulk tissue. Distant lung tissue was collected more than 3 cm away from the tumor edge. Three rounds of nested PCR, following a modified ARM-PCR protocol, produced the TCRbeta library. Each CDR3 protein gets one entry after TCRdb re-called the multiplex PCR reads with MiXCR. The sample consists of about 76,000 distinct CDR3 sequences, approximately 78% of them appearing once. Sequenced: distant non-tumor lung tissue. The origin of the receptors is a man aged 60-69 years with non-small cell lung cancer.

V usage is TRBV30 and J usage is TRBJ2-5; 7 bases are shared with TRBD2. V was pared by 6 bases and J by 7 bases, with 8 bases of the junction left unmatched. Germline CDR1 reads GTSNPN; CDR2 reads SVGIG (reference sequence). The CDR3 is made up of 12 amino acids. CDR3 DNA sequence: TGTGCCTGCCGGGACTACGAAGGGACCCAGTACTTC. It specifies CACRDYEGTQYF.

This clonotype came up once. A read error may produce the germline difference seen at one junction end. This sequence joins TRBV28 and TRBJ2-7; 7 bases match TRBD1. Germline CDR1 is MDHEN and CDR2 is SYDVKM. The CDR3 length is 15 residues. DNA for the CDR3: TGTGCCACTCTCTCCTGGACAGGAAGCTCCTACGAGCTGTACTTC. Amino acids: CATLSWTGSSYELYF.

The chain links TRBV11-2 to TRBJ2-5, with D perhaps given as TRBD1 or TRBD2 (6 bases each). There are 15 residues in the CDR3. V was clipped by 3 bases and J by 7 bases, with 18 bases between them. Germline V lookup: CDR1 SGHAT, CDR2 FQNNGV. Written as DNA, the CDR3 is TGTGCCAGCAGCTTGGGGGCGGGACACCAAAGGACCCAGTACTTC. Translating gives CASSLGAGHQRTQYF.

The sample holds many counts of this clonotype. The chain carries TRBV4-1 and TRBJ2-3; possible D gene TRBD1, 6 bases. Between the trimmed V and J ends, which lost 7 bases and 6 bases, there was a span of 14 bases. The CDR3 is 13 amino acids. The germline gives CDR1 MGHRA, CDR2 YSYEKL. The CDR3 region is CASTSTGMDTQYF. CDR3 nucleotide sequence: TGCGCCAGCACCTCAACAGGGATGGATACGCAGTATTTT.

V and J are TRBV20-1 and TRBJ2-1, with D perhaps matching TRBD1 (6 bases). Germline CDR1 and CDR2: DFQATT and SNEGSKA (reference sequence). The CDR3 contains 11 residues. V was clipped by 7 bases and J by 6 bases, with 10 bases between them. This CDR3 is CSVTGFNEQFF. For the CDR3, the DNA is TGCAGTGTAACAGGGTTCAATGAGCAGTTCTTC.

This clonotype was counted a single time. The V and J genes are TRBV6-5 and TRBJ2-6, with 10 nucleotides matching TRBD2. Germline CDR1 is MNHEY and CDR2 is SVGAGI. The CDR3 is made up of 17 amino acids. The V gene end was trimmed by 6 bases and the J gene end by 5 bases; junction bases not matched to a gene: 10. The CDR3 DNA follows: TGTGCCAGCAGCCTAGCGGGAGCCAATTCTCGGGCCAACGTCCTGACTTTC. Residues: CASSLAGANSRANVLTF.

Details on this clonotype: The junction differs from germline at one of its ends, possibly a read error. This chain uses TRBV4-1 with TRBJ2-3; TRBD2 aligns across 10 bases. The CDR3 totals 15 residues. CDR1 is MGHRA, CDR2 YSYEKL, per germline. CDR3 sequence reads: CASTHQLAGTDMQYF. Here the CDR3 DNA reads TGCGCCAGTACCCATCAACTAGCGGGGACAGATATGCAGTATTTT.

With regard to this clonotype: As the CDR3 is not closed by the conserved phenylalanine or tryptophan, this likely results from a read error. This chain joins TRBV11-1 and TRBJ2-3; D ambiguous. The CDR3 consists of 12 residues. Germline values: CDR1 SGHAT, CDR2 FQDESV (reference sequence). The CDR3 coding sequence is TGTGCCAGGAGCTTATCGTACGATACGCAGTATTTA. The encoded protein is CARSLSYDTQYL.

On this clonotype itself: In this CDR3 the conserved last residue, phenylalanine or tryptophan, is missing, so a read error is likely. The chain couples TRBV11-2 to TRBJ2-5; perhaps TRBD1 as D (6 bases). Germline V gene data show CDR1 as SGHAT and CDR2 as FQNNGV. This CDR3 has 13 amino acids. In DNA, the CDR3 is TGTGGCAGTAGCTCTACAGGGAAAGAGACCCAGTACTAC. Its translation is CGSSSTGKETQYY.

In DNA, the CDR3 is TGCAGTGCGGGAACAGGGGCGTTTAATGAAGAGCTGTTTTTT. The encoded protein is CSAGTGAFNEELFF. This chain links TRBV20-1 with TRBJ1-4; 7 bases match TRBD1. Germline CDR1 and CDR2: DFQATT and SNEGSKA (reference sequence). CDR3 length: 14 amino acids. Unmatched junction bases numbered 18, after V lost 6 bases and J lost 14 bases.

As regards this clonotype: A junction boundary mismatches the germline segment, possibly from a read error. The chain employs TRBV11-3 and TRBJ2-4, with a tentative D call TRBD1 (6 bases). This CDR3 spans 16 amino acids. Germline assignment: CDR1 SGHNT and CDR2 YENEEA. Written as DNA, the CDR3 is TGTGCCAGCAGCTTATCCGGGACATTCACCAAAAACATTCGGTACTTC. Encoded protein: CASSLSGTFTKNIRYF.

This clonotype has just a few counts. One end of the junction varies from germline; a read error may be responsible. This chain uses TRBV11-2 with TRBJ2-5, with 7 bases that match TRBD1. The germline V gene has CDR1 SGHAT and CDR2 FQNNGV. This CDR3 has 14 amino acids. The CDR3 DNA reads TGTGCCAGCAGGTCTGGACAGGTGCAAGAGACCCAGTATTTC. Translated, it gives CASRSGQVQETQYF.

As for this clonotype: The junction departs from the called germline gene at one end, perhaps through a read error. The chain couples TRBV12-3 or TRBV12-4 to TRBJ1-1; D perhaps matches TRBD1 (5 bases). The CDR3 length is 14 residues. Here the CDR3 DNA reads TGTGCCAGCAGTCAGGGACGGAGGAGCACTGAAGTTTTCTTT. Translation gives CASSQGRRSTEVFF.

The chain joins TRBV20-1 to TRBJ2-1; 12 positions agree with TRBD2. The CDR3 has 13 residues. Per the germline V gene, CDR1 is DFQATT and CDR2 is SNEGSKA (reference sequence). V trimming: 8 bases; J trimming: 10 bases; junction bases outside the gene matches: 9. This CDR3 is CSTRLAGAIEQFF. CDR3 coding DNA: TGCAGTACGCGACTAGCGGGAGCAATCGAGCAGTTCTTC.

Of note for this clonotype: Since no conserved phenylalanine or tryptophan closes the CDR3, a read error is the likely cause. The V call is TRBV11-3, the J call TRBJ2-3; perhaps D is TRBD1 or TRBD2 (6 bases each). The CDR3 spans 19 residues. Germline CDR1 SGHNT, CDR2 YENEEA. The CDR3 bases are TGTGTCAGCAGCTTAGATCCCCTAGAAGTCGGGGGCCGCACAGATACGCAGTATTTA. This encodes CVSSLDPLEVGGRTDTQYL.

Of note for this clonotype: The CDR3 does not close with the conserved phenylalanine or tryptophan, likely indicating a read error. The chain recombines TRBV6-5 with TRBJ2-6; 7 bases are a match to TRBD2. Germline loops: CDR1 MNHEY, CDR2 SVGAGI. V dropped 6 bases and J dropped 3; count of bases not matched to a gene: 11. The CDR3 is made up of 17 amino acids. CDR3 region: CASSLAEASFGANVLTS. Written as DNA, the CDR3 is TGTGCCAGCAGCCTAGCGGAAGCCAGCTTTGGGGCCAACGTCCTGACTTCC.

Remarks on this clonotype: Given the absence of the conserved phenylalanine or tryptophan at the CDR3 end, a read error is likely. The chain carries TRBV20-1 and TRBJ2-5; D not resolved. V dropped 4 bases and J dropped 6 bases, with 15 bases sitting between them. CDR1 and CDR2 (germline): DFQATT, SNEGSKA (reference sequence). CDR3 length: 13 amino acids. CDR3 DNA: TGCAGTGCTATAGATAAGTCAGTGCAGACCCAGTACTTA. Its translation is CSAIDKSVQTQYL.

This clonotype was found a few times. A read error may account for a junction end that differs from germline. The V gene is TRBV4-3, the J gene TRBJ2-6; unclear D gene. The length of the CDR3 is 16 residues. Germline V CDR1 and CDR2: LGHNA, YSLEER. The CDR3: CASSQETVSGANVLTF. CDR3 in DNA: TGCGCCAGTAGCCAAGAGACGGTGTCTGGAGCCAACGTCCTGACTTTC.

About this clonotype itself: Because the CDR3 is missing its conserved closing phenylalanine or tryptophan, this is likely a read error. No DNA is shown, since the ends of the CDR3 on it are uncertain; the CDR3 is the one TCRdb lists. The chain carries TRBV7-8 and TRBJ2-3; TRBD2 was called by the table and not checked on the DNA. The CDR3 spans 15 amino acids, including both terminal residues. The germline V gene has CDR1 SGHVS and CDR2 FQNEAQ. The CDR3 here is CASSLVRGGTDTWYL.

Comment on this clonotype: It is likely a read error, because the conserved phenylalanine at the end of the CDR3 is missing. This sequence joins TRBV11-1 and TRBJ2-1; D might be TRBD2 (6 bases). CDR3 size: 15 residues. V lost 1 base and J 7 bases, leaving 14 bases between the germline ends. Germline V CDR1 and CDR2: SGHAT, FQDESV (reference sequence). DNA for the CDR3: TGTGCCAGCAGCTTAGACGCGGGGATCTATAATGAGCAGTTCTTA. Protein product: CASSLDAGIYNEQFL.

This clonotype has just one count. The CDR3: CASGQGGSETQYF. DNA for the CDR3: TGTGCCAGCGGCCAAGGGGGTAGTGAGACCCAGTACTTC. J is TRBJ2-5 and V is TRBV12-3 or TRBV12-4, with D possibly TRBD1 on 6 matching bases. V shed 8 bases and J shed 5 bases, with 15 bases lying between them. The CDR3 sequence is 13 residues long.

As for this clonotype: At one end, the junction sequence differs from germline, possibly due to a read error. The chain has TRBV11-2 and TRBJ2-2, with 8 bases aligning to TRBD2. The CDR3 extends over 17 amino acids. Germline CDR1 SGHAT, CDR2 FQNNGV. The CDR3 DNA follows: TGTGCCAGCGGCGACCCTAGGGGCGGGGGGTTCGCCGGGGAGCCGTTTTTT. As protein: CASGDPRGGGFAGEPFF.

This chain joins TRBV6-2 or TRBV6-3 and TRBJ2-2; TRBD2 is a possible D gene (5 bases). The ends were cut back, 6 bases at V and 4 bases at J, with 15 bases in the middle. This CDR3 contains 15 residues. CDR1 is MNHEY and CDR2 is SVGEGT in the germline V gene. As DNA, the CDR3 is TGTGCCAGCAGCCCAACATTCGCGGGCACCGGGGAGCTGTTTTTT. Translated: CASSPTFAGTGELFF.